The next 18 T cell receptor beta chains were all read from a single sample in a study of Graves' ophthalmopathy and Graves' hyperthyroidism. RNA transcripts provided the template for amplifying TCR beta CDR3 regions. Second-round multiplex PCR came after a first-round RT-PCR that employed HTBI primers. TCRdb reprocessed the multiplex PCR reads via MiXCR and lists one record per CDR3 protein. The sample includes about 400,000 distinct CDR3 sequences, approximately 21% of them seen just once. The material sequenced was peripheral blood. Receptors were obtained from a young woman with stable Graves' hyperthyroidism.

The chain links TRBV15 to TRBJ2-3, with D possibly being TRBD2 (6 bases). Germline lookup yields CDR1 LNHNV and CDR2 YYDKDF (reference sequence). The CDR3 consists of 16 residues. With 5 bases removed from V and 1 base from J, the gap between germline ends came to 16 bases. CDR3 nucleotide sequence: TGTGCCACCAGCCCTCATACGGGAGCTGGCACAGATACGCAGTATTTT. It codes for CATSPHTGAGTDTQYF.

The gene calls are TRBV12-3 or TRBV12-4 and TRBJ2-7, with D tentatively TRBD2 (5 bases). The CDR3 is made up of 12 amino acids. V was cut by 5 bases and J by 7 bases, with 12 bases left in between. DNA for the CDR3: TGTGCCAGCAGTACGGGATCAGGAGAGCAGTACTTC. It translates to CASSTGSGEQYF.

This clonotype came up many times. The rearrangement joins TRBV5-1 to TRBJ2-7; 10 nucleotides align to TRBD1. V was pared by 8 bases and J by 3 bases, with 5 bases of the junction left unmatched. The CDR3 contains 13 residues. The germline V gene has CDR1 SGHRS and CDR2 YFSETQ. CDR3 loop: CASLTGGVYEQYF. In DNA, the CDR3 is TGCGCCAGTTTGACAGGGGGCGTCTACGAGCAGTACTTC.

V usage is TRBV6-2 or TRBV6-3 and J usage is TRBJ2-2, with D perhaps given as TRBD1 or TRBD2 (5 bases each). Trimming removed 2 bases at V and 6 bases at J, with 22 bases between. Germline CDR1 MNHEY, CDR2 SVGEGT. This CDR3 has 18 amino acids. CDR3 in DNA: TGTGCCAGCAGTTACGGGGGAACGACTCCCACTTCCCCCGGGGAGCTGTTTTTT. This sequence encodes CASSYGGTTPTSPGELFF.

In this sample, this clonotype turned up many times. The chain is built from TRBV19 and TRBJ1-5; no firm D call. V lost 6 bases and J 5 bases, leaving 11 bases between the germline ends. This CDR3 region has 13 residues. Germline V CDR1 and CDR2: LNHDA, SQIVND (reference sequence). The CDR3, as DNA: TGTGCCAGTAGCTCCCGTATATATCAGCCCCAGCATTTT. This gives the protein CASSSRIYQPQHF.

This clonotype was observed at least ten times. The rearrangement links TRBV28 to TRBJ1-6; tentatively, D is TRBD1 (5 bases). V shed 6 bases and J shed 8 bases, with 29 bases lying between them. This CDR3 has 19 amino acids. Germline values: CDR1 MDHEN, CDR2 SYDVKM. Here the CDR3 reads CASSLSDPGTFGGYSPLHF. CDR3 DNA: TGTGCCAGCAGCTTGTCGGACCCGGGGACGTTCGGGGGATATTCACCCCTCCACTTT. The whole variable domain, remainder taken from reference TRBV28 and TRBJ1-6, is DVKVTQSSRYLVKRTGEKVFLECVQDMDHENMFWYRQDPGLGLRLIYFSYDVKMKEKGDIPEGYSVSREKKERFSLILESASTNQTSMYLCASSLSDPGTFGGYSPLHFGNGTRLTVT.

This clonotype was found a few times. The rearrangement joins TRBV7-2 to TRBJ1-5; D gene uncertain. This CDR3 region has 15 residues. CDR1 is SGHTA, CDR2 FQGNSA, per germline. The V end was cut by 2 bases, the J end by 0 bases, with 8 bases between. CDR3 region: CASSLMADSNQPQHF. CDR3 nucleotides: TGTGCCAGCAGCTTAATGGCAGATAGCAATCAGCCCCAGCATTTT.

This clonotype appeared many times. This sequence joins TRBV11-2 and TRBJ1-5; D remains unclear. Trimming shortened V by 5 bases and J by 9 bases, and 11 bases separated the two germline ends. This CDR3 comprises 12 residues. From germline, CDR1 is SGHAT and CDR2 FQNNGV. In DNA, the CDR3 is TGTGCCAGCAGCCGCTCAGCGGGGCCCCAGCATTTT. Translating gives CASSRSAGPQHF. Complete variable domain (other parts from reference TRBV11-2 and TRBJ1-5): EAGVAQSPRYKIIEKRQSVAFWCNPISGHATLYWYQQILGQGPKLLIQFQNNGVVDDSQLPKDRFSAERLKGVDSTLKIQPAKLEDSAVYLCASSRSAGPQHFGDGTRLSIL.

At least ten counts were recorded for this clonotype. The chain carries TRBV7-8 and TRBJ1-2; no firm D call. Trimming removed 3 bases at V and 2 bases at J, with 10 bases between. CDR1 and CDR2 (germline): SGHVS, FQNEAQ. The CDR3 covers 14 residues. The CDR3: CASSLDWGNYGYTF. CDR3 DNA: TGTGCCAGCAGCTTGGACTGGGGAAACTATGGCTACACCTTC.

In this sample, this clonotype turned up once. This rearrangement joins TRBV7-6 to TRBJ2-7; perhaps D is TRBD1 or TRBD2 (5 bases each). This CDR3 spans 13 amino acids. The V end lost 8 bases, the J end lost 0 bases, and 11 bases lay between the germline ends. Germline V gives CDR1 SGHVS, CDR2 FNYEAQ. The CDR3 nucleotides read TGTGCCAGCCGGGACGGCTACTCCTACGAGCAGTACTTC. It yields the protein CASRDGYSYEQYF.

This clonotype was seen ten or more times. The chain joins TRBV30 to TRBJ1-1; D remains ambiguous. Germline values: CDR1 GTSNPN, CDR2 SVGIG (reference sequence). Trimming left V 1 base short and J 3 bases short, with 9 bases between. This CDR3 is 13 amino acids long. DNA for the CDR3: TGTGCCTGGAGTGAACACCGGGACACTGAAGCTTTCTTT. Translation: CAWSEHRDTEAFF.

Ten or more counts support this clonotype. The V and J genes are TRBV6-1 and TRBJ1-2, with TRBD1 as a possible D gene (5 bases). Trimming shortened V by 6 bases and J by 2 bases, and 19 bases separated the two germline ends. CDR1 and CDR2 (germline): MNHNS, SASEGT. CDR3 size: 16 residues. CDR3 protein: CASSRAGPDSNYGYTF. CDR3 coding DNA: TGTGCCAGCAGCCGTGCGGGGCCTGATTCGAACTATGGCTACACCTTC.

The chain uses TRBV29-1 and TRBJ1-1, with a possible D match to TRBD1 (5 bases). The CDR3 extends over 14 amino acids. CDR1 is SQVTM, CDR2 ANQGSEA, per germline. Between the trimmed V and J ends, which lost 4 bases and 0 bases, there was a span of 12 bases. CDR3 in DNA: TGCAGCGTTGTTGGGGCAGGGATGAACACTGAAGCTTTCTTT. The encoded protein is CSVVGAGMNTEAFF.

This clonotype turned up a few times. The chain has TRBV5-1 and TRBJ2-7; 13 bases are a match to TRBD2. CDR1 SGHRS and CDR2 YFSETQ come from the germline V gene. Trimming removed 4 bases from V and 2 bases from J; junction bases left unmatched: 9. CDR3 length: 17 residues. The CDR3 DNA is TGCGCCAGCAGCGCCCAAATGACTAGCGGGAGGACCTACGAGCAGTACTTC. Protein product: CASSAQMTSGRTYEQYF. The full variable domain, in which reference TRBV5-1 and TRBJ2-7 provide the parts outside the CDR3, is KAGVTQTPRYLIKTRGQQVTLSCSPISGHRSVSWYQQTPGQGLQFLFEYFSETQRNKGNFPGRFSGRQFSNSRSEMNVSTLELGDSALYLCASSAQMTSGRTYEQYFGPGTRLTVT.

In this sample, this clonotype turned up many times. V usage is TRBV7-8 and J usage is TRBJ1-5, with D uncertain. This CDR3 region has 15 residues. Germline CDR1 and CDR2: SGHVS and FQNEAQ. Trimming pared 5 bases from V and 5 bases from J, leaving 16 bases between. The CDR3 DNA reads as TGTGCCAGCAGCCCTTCAGGTGTCCTCGATCAGCCCCAGCATTTT. Amino acid sequence: CASSPSGVLDQPQHF.

This clonotype appeared a few times. At one end the junction does not follow the germline gene, possibly because of a read error. This chain links TRBV12-3 or TRBV12-4 with TRBJ2-5; 8 bases agree with TRBD1. This CDR3 has 13 residues. The CDR3 protein is CACSPGGPETQYF. CDR3 DNA: TGTGCCTGCAGTCCAGGGGGCCCGGAGACCCAGTACTTC.

V usage is TRBV6-4 and J usage is TRBJ1-2; possible D gene TRBD1, 5 bases. The CDR3 spans 17 residues. Per the germline V gene, CDR1 is MRHNA and CDR2 is SNTAGT. Between the trimmed V and J ends, which lost 4 bases and 4 bases, there was a span of 22 bases. The DNA of the CDR3 is TGTGCCAGCAGTGCCTGGGCCGGGACCGCACTCTCCTATGGCTACACCTTC. This encodes CASSAWAGTALSYGYTF.

For this clonotype: One base away lies a much larger clone, so this may be a sequencing read error. The J gene is TRBJ1-6, the V gene TRBV14, with 8 bases fitting TRBD1. This CDR3 spans 15 amino acids. Germline V gene data show CDR1 as SGHDN and CDR2 as FVKESK. Trimming took 4 bases from V and 9 from J; bases not matched to a gene: 8. CDR3 region: CASSPRTGLSSPLHF. The CDR3 nucleotides are TGTGCCAGCAGCCCACGGACAGGGTTATCTTCACCCCTCCACTTT.